The clone carrying this T cell receptor beta chain has more than one count but fewer than ten. Antigen unknown. There are 13 residues in the CDR3. Trimming took 8 bases from V and 2 from J; bases not matched to a gene: 8. Per the germline V gene, CDR1 is GTSNPN and CDR2 is SVGIG (reference sequence). This sample stems from a study of neoadjuvant nivolumab and ipilimumab in lung cancer. Study context: Patients got nivolumab 3 mg/kg on days 1, 15 and 29; combination added ipilimumab 1 mg/kg day 1.

Study-wide points: From pretherapy to surgery, tumor richness and clonality rose with dual therapy. Blood richness before therapy tracked richness in tumors resected after neoadjuvant therapy. Compared with tumor-adjacent uninvolved lung, resected tumors showed greater richness and clonality.

Sequencing was performed with immunoSEQ multiplex PCR; in TCRdb, only in-frame clones are kept and a portion is missing. This repertoire shows 10,000 to 15,000 clones, approximately 71% found once; its top ten account for 25%. The sample was peripheral blood, taken after neoadjuvant nivolumab, alone or with ipilimumab, at or shortly before surgery. This rearrangement joins TRBV30 to TRBJ2-5; the match to TRBD2 covers 7 bases. The sequence derives from an adult with non-small cell lung cancer. The CDR3 is CAVGGDFQETQYF. DNA of the CDR3: TGTGCCGTGGGGGGGGACTTTCAAGAGACCCAGTACTTC.